One and the same sample provided the 31 T cell receptor beta chains below, sequenced in a study of tumor-infiltrating lymphocytes in primary liver carcinoma. The source material, about 18-31 mg of unsorted bulk tissue, was used to co-extract RNA and DNA. Priming with a constant-region primer yielded TCR beta cDNA from around 540 ng total RNA. Three-round nested multiplex PCR performed with slightly modified ARM-PCR produced the TCR beta libraries. A C-beta reverse primer and TRBV1-TRBV30 forward primers served in each of the first two PCR rounds, at 10 cycles apiece. TCRdb itself ran the multiplex PCR reads through MiXCR, one entry per CDR3 protein. The sample records roughly 80,000 distinct CDR3 sequences, 70% to 80% being singletons. Sequencing was performed on liver tumor tissue from sampling region 4. The subset denotes: tumor region T4, right-lateral pole. The receptors were gathered from a woman in her sixties or seventies with primary liver carcinoma and hepatitis B virus infection.

V gene TRBV11-2 combines with J gene TRBJ2-1; 9 nucleotides agree with TRBD1. The ends lost 2 bases at V and 16 bases at J; junction bases unmatched: 21. Germline V gene data show CDR1 as SGHAT and CDR2 as FQNNGV. The CDR3 covers 17 residues. The CDR3 DNA is TGTGCCAGCAGCTTAATCCACGGACAGGGGTACAGGGGTGAACACTTCTTC. This sequence encodes CASSLIHGQGYRGEHFF.

This clonotype was observed many times. The rearrangement links TRBV18 to TRBJ2-1; a weak D match, TRBD2 (6 bases). Germline CDR1 KGHSH, CDR2 LQKENI. V dropped 4 bases and J dropped 1 base, with 11 bases sitting between them. The CDR3 is 15 amino acids. CDR3 nucleotides: TGTGCCAGCTCACTGCAGGGAGGATCCTACAATGAGCAGTTCTTC. Protein sequence: CASSLQGGSYNEQFF. The full variable domain, its missing parts supplied by reference TRBV18 and TRBJ2-1, is NAGVMQNPRHLVRRRGQEARLRCSPMKGHSHVYWYRQLPEEGLKFMVYLQKENIIDESGMPKERFSAEFPKEGPSILRIQQVVRGDSAAYFCASSLQGGSYNEQFFGPGTRLTVL.

The CDR3 coding sequence is TGTGCCAGCAGCAAAGGCCCACCTAGCGACCGACGCCACAAAAAACTGTTTTTT. Translating gives CASSKGPPSDRRHKKLFF. This chain connects TRBV21-1 to TRBJ1-4. TRBV21-1 is labeled a pseudogene. This CDR3 has 18 amino acids.

This clonotype was found many times. The chain uses TRBV20-1 and TRBJ1-6, with TRBD1 identical over 12 bases. The CDR3 is 15 residues long. CDR1 and CDR2 (germline): DFQATT, SNEGSKA (reference sequence). J was trimmed by 6 bases and V by 5 bases; bases with no gene match: 5. The CDR3 region has the DNA TGCAGTGCTCCCGGGACAGGGGGCTCTAATTCACCCCTCCACTTT. It yields the protein CSAPGTGGSNSPLHF.

Concerning this clonotype itself: The CDR3 carries no conserved terminal phenylalanine or tryptophan, so it likely arises from a read error. This chain connects TRBV12-3 or TRBV12-4 to TRBJ1-3; TRBD1 is a possible D gene (5 bases). This CDR3 is built from 16 residues. The CDR3 spells CVSSFPRVREGNTIYL. The CDR3 DNA sequence: TGTGTCAGCAGTTTCCCCAGGGTCAGGGAGGGAAACACCATATATCTT.

About this clonotype itself: Germline and junction disagree at one end, which may indicate a read error. The chain couples TRBV18 to TRBJ2-3, with D possibly being TRBD1 (6 bases). CDR3 length: 14 amino acids. Germline CDR1 KGHSH, CDR2 LQKENI. The CDR3, as DNA: TGTGCCAGCTCAACAGGGCGCGGCACAAATACGCAGTATTTT. Translating it yields CASSTGRGTNTQYF.

This clonotype was seen just once. Just one base apart from a much larger clone, this may be a read error. The chain recombines TRBV6-1 with TRBJ2-7; D is uncertain. The CDR3 contains 15 residues. Germline CDR1 MNHNS, CDR2 SASEGT. Trimming pared 1 base from V and 0 bases from J, leaving 10 bases between. The CDR3 nucleotides read TGTGCCAGCAGTGAAGATCTAGGCTCCTCCTACGAGCAGTACTTC. Encoded protein: CASSEDLGSSYEQYF.

This clonotype turned up a few times. A much larger clone sits a single nucleotide away, making a read error possible. The chain recombines TRBV10-3 with TRBJ2-7; D unresolved. Trimming removed 2 bases at V and 2 bases at J, with 1 base between. The CDR3 runs 11 residues. In germline, CDR1 is ENHRY, CDR2 SYGVKD. CDR3: CAISETYEQYF. The CDR3, as DNA: TGTGCCATCAGTGAGACCTACGAGCAGTACTTC.

As concerns this clonotype: At one end the junction does not follow the germline gene, possibly because of a read error. The V gene is TRBV11-2, the J gene TRBJ1-1; 7 nucleotides line up with TRBD1. In germline, CDR1 is SGHAT, CDR2 FQNNGV. This CDR3 is built from 15 residues. The CDR3 DNA reads as TGTGCCGGCAGCAGGGGGGTCATCCCGAACACTGAAGCTTTCTTT. It translates to CAGSRGVIPNTEAFF.

This sequence joins TRBV19 and TRBJ2-1; 14 bases agree with TRBD2. V lost 7 bases to trimming and J lost 6 bases; unmatched junction nucleotides: 11. The V gene's germline CDR1 is LNHDA and CDR2 SQIVND (reference sequence). This CDR3 contains 17 residues. The CDR3 DNA reads as TGTGCCAGTACCAAACGACTAGCGGGAGGGCCAGTCAATGAGCAGTTCTTC. As protein: CASTKRLAGGPVNEQFF.

In the case of this clonotype: A much larger clone sits a single nucleotide away, making a read error possible. The chain joins TRBV30 to TRBJ2-5; D is perhaps TRBD1 (6 bases). CDR1 GTSNPN and CDR2 SVGIG come from the germline V gene (reference sequence). V dropped 4 bases and J dropped 1 base, with 16 bases sitting between them. The CDR3 is 15 amino acids. The CDR3 spells CAWKARNRAQETQYF. The CDR3 DNA sequence: TGTGCCTGGAAAGCCCGGAACAGGGCCCAAGAGACCCAGTACTTC.

Only a few counts were recorded for this clonotype. This chain connects TRBV5-1 to TRBJ2-7; 11 bases map to TRBD2. Germline V gene data show CDR1 as SGHRS and CDR2 as YFSETQ. After removal of 1 base from V and 7 bases from J, the junction contained 7 bases not matched to a gene. The CDR3 covers 15 residues. CDR3: CASSLSSGRQREQYF. For the CDR3, the DNA is TGCGCCAGCAGCTTGTCTAGCGGGAGGCAGAGGGAGCAGTACTTC.

As concerns this clonotype: Relative to the germline gene, one junction end is altered; a read error may explain this. The chain joins TRBV11-3 to TRBJ2-6, with D possibly being TRBD2 (5 bases). Per germline, CDR1 SGHNT and CDR2 YENEEA. This CDR3 is 16 amino acids long. The CDR3 sequence is CASSSEEAGGANVLTF. DNA for the CDR3: TGCGCCAGCAGCTCCGAAGAGGCGGGTGGGGCCAACGTCCTGACTTTC.

Regarding this clonotype: An end of the junction differs from the germline gene, which may be a read error. This chain links TRBV11-2 with TRBJ1-1, with unresolved D. This CDR3 is built from 13 residues. Germline V gene sequence: CDR1 SGHAT, CDR2 FQNNGV. The CDR3 sequence: CVSSSPPTTEAFF. The CDR3 bases are TGTGTCAGCAGCTCACCTCCAACTACTGAGGCTTTCTTT.

The chain links TRBV7-3 to TRBJ2-2; D is ambiguous. CDR1 SGHTA and CDR2 FQGTGA come from the germline V gene. This CDR3 is 13 amino acids long. Trimming cost V 4 bases and J 6 bases, with 9 bases left between them. Here the CDR3 reads CASSSTDAGELFF. The CDR3 nucleotides are TGTGCCAGCAGCTCCACGGATGCCGGGGAGCTGTTTTTT. The variable domain in full, with the rest retrieved from reference TRBV7-3 and TRBJ2-2, is GAGVSQTPSNKVTEKGKYVELRCDPISGHTALYWYRQSLGQGPEFLIYFQGTGAADDSGLPNDRFFAVRPEGSVSTLKIQRTERGDSAVYLCASSSTDAGELFFGEGSRLTVL.

This clonotype was detected many times. The chain links TRBV6-1 to TRBJ1-1; 7 bases line up with TRBD1. With 6 bases clipped from V and 0 bases from J, the junction kept 13 bases outside the gene matches. Per the germline V gene, CDR1 is MNHNS and CDR2 is SASEGT. The CDR3 runs to 17 residues. CDR3: CASRRDRVGELNTEAFF. For the CDR3, the DNA is TGTGCCAGCAGGAGAGACAGGGTAGGAGAACTGAACACTGAAGCTTTCTTT.

V is TRBV11-2 and J is TRBJ2-3; possibly TRBD2 for D (6 bases). The V end lost 5 bases, the J end lost 7 bases, and 13 bases lay between the germline ends. The germline V gene has CDR1 SGHAT and CDR2 FQNNGV. CDR3 length: 13 amino acids. CDR3 sequence reads: CASSIRRENTQYF. The CDR3 nucleotides are TGTGCCAGCAGCATACGACGGGAGAATACGCAGTATTTT. The full variable domain, completed using reference TRBV11-2 and TRBJ2-3, is EAGVAQSPRYKIIEKRQSVAFWCNPISGHATLYWYQQILGQGPKLLIQFQNNGVVDDSQLPKDRFSAERLKGVDSTLKIQPAKLEDSAVYLCASSIRRENTQYFGPGTRLTVL.

On this clonotype itself: The junction departs from the called germline gene at one end, perhaps through a read error. The chain has TRBV28 and TRBJ2-4, with D possibly matching TRBD1 (5 bases). CDR1 and CDR2 (germline): MDHEN, SYDVKM. The CDR3 has 14 amino acids. CDR3 sequence (DNA): TGTGCCAGTAGTTTAGGTGGGGCCAAAAACATTCAGCACTTC. Its protein is CASSLGGAKNIQHF.

Turning to this clonotype: One end of the junction varies from germline; a read error may be responsible. J is TRBJ2-2 and V is TRBV11-3, with a possible D match to TRBD2 (5 bases). CDR3 length: 14 amino acids. Germline V gene sequence: CDR1 SGHNT, CDR2 YENEEA. The CDR3: CASRGTRVTWELLF. The CDR3 DNA sequence: TGTGCCAGCAGGGGAACTAGGGTGACCTGGGAGCTGCTTTTT.

With respect to this clonotype: The junction does not match germline at one end; this may be a read error. The chain recombines TRBV12-3 or TRBV12-4 with TRBJ2-3; 7 nucleotides align to TRBD2. The CDR3 spans 16 residues. The CDR3 region has the DNA TGTGCCAGCGGTGACGTAGGGCCAGGGAGGGCATATACACAGTATTTT. It encodes CASGDVGPGRAYTQYF.

In its sample, this clonotype was seen once. The chain links TRBV18 to TRBJ1-1; D ambiguous. The CDR3 loop spans 17 amino acids. Trimming pared 1 base from V and 0 bases from J, leaving 15 bases between. Germline V gene lookup returns CDR1 KGHSH and CDR2 LQKENI. CDR3 region: CASSPQDGGDMNTEAFF. CDR3 coding DNA: TGTGCCAGCTCACCACAAGACGGAGGAGATATGAACACTGAAGCTTTCTTT.

With regard to this clonotype: This clone may be a read error of a much larger clone one base away. The rearrangement uses TRBV10-3 and TRBJ2-3; TRBD2 might be the D (5 bases). The V gene's germline CDR1 is ENHRY and CDR2 SYGVKD. This CDR3 has 15 amino acids. The chain's CDR3 is CAISDERPSTDAQYF. CDR3 DNA sequence: TGTGCCATCAGTGACGAGCGACCTAGCACAGATGCGCAGTATTTT.

Remarks on this clonotype: This may arise from a read error, as a much more abundant clone is one base away. V is TRBV5-1 and J is TRBJ2-1, with TRBD1 matching 10 bases. Germline CDR1 is SGHRS and CDR2 is YFSETQ. The CDR3 contains 17 residues. With V trimmed by 10 bases and J by 0 bases, 13 bases remained unmatched. This CDR3 is CAAMEGTGASSYNEQFF. CDR3 sequence (DNA): TGCGCCGCCATGGAAGGGACAGGGGCGAGCTCCTACAATGAGCAGTTCTTC. Using reference TRBV5-1 and TRBJ2-1 for the parts outside the CDR3, the full variable domain is KAGVTQTPRYLIKTRGQQVTLSCSPISGHRSVSWYQQTPGQGLQFLFEYFSETQRNKGNFPGRFSGRQFSNSRSEMNVSTLELGDSALYLCAAMEGTGASSYNEQFFGPGTRLTVL.

In the case of this clonotype: A much more abundant neighbour one base away suggests this may be a read error. This chain connects TRBV28 to TRBJ2-3; D not certain. The closer fit of TRBJ1-5 to the DNA end suggests the J call may be wrong. Germline V CDR1 and CDR2: MDHEN, SYDVKM. This CDR3 has 14 residues. In DNA form, the CDR3 reads TGTGCCAGCAGTTTATCCAGCGGCACAGATACGCAGCATTTT. It yields the protein CASSLSSGTDTQHF.

In its sample, this clonotype was seen many times. The V call is TRBV28, the J call TRBJ2-1; D might be TRBD2 (5 bases). CDR3 size: 16 residues. V was clipped by 2 bases and J by 0 bases, with 11 bases between them. Germline CDR1 is MDHEN and CDR2 is SYDVKM. In nucleotides, the CDR3 is TGTGCCAGCAGTTTAGGGAGCGAGAGCTCCTACAATGAGCAGTTCTTC. This gives the protein CASSLGSESSYNEQFF.

As regards this clonotype: A much larger clone sits a single nucleotide away, making a read error possible. The V gene is TRBV30, the J gene TRBJ1-5; TRBD1 matches at 7 bases. Trimming took 3 bases from V and 8 from J; bases not matched to a gene: 16. This CDR3 is 16 amino acids long. Germline V gene data show CDR1 as GTSNPN and CDR2 as SVGIG (reference sequence). The CDR3 loop is CAWSGGTALASEPQHF. In DNA form, the CDR3 reads TGTGCCTGGAGCGGGGGGACAGCGTTGGCAAGTGAGCCCCAGCATTTT.

The rearrangement links TRBV27 to TRBJ2-1, with TRBD1 matching 7 bases. The V segment lost 3 bases and the J segment 2 bases; nucleotides outside the gene matches: 4. The CDR3 has 15 amino acids. CDR1 MNHEY and CDR2 SMNVEV come from the germline V gene (reference sequence). CDR3 residues: CASSFETGTYNEQFF. CDR3 sequence (DNA): TGTGCCAGCAGTTTCGAGACAGGGACCTACAATGAGCAGTTCTTC.

Turning to this clonotype: The missing conserved phenylalanine or tryptophan at the end of this CDR3 makes a read error likely. The genes are TRBV29-1 and TRBJ2-5; D ambiguous. Germline CDR1 and CDR2: SQVTM and ANQGSEA. This CDR3 contains 13 residues. This CDR3 reads CSVEGSAEETQYL. CDR3 nucleotides: TGCAGCGTTGAAGGGTCTGCAGAAGAGACTCAGTACTTA.

This clonotype turned up a few times. Its ends do not fully match the called genes, so a read error is possible. The rearrangement joins TRBV12-3 or TRBV12-4 to TRBJ1-1, with a tentative D call TRBD1 (6 bases). The CDR3 covers 15 residues. CDR3 sequence reads: CASSRSDRPNTEAFF. The CDR3 bases are TGTGCCAGCAGTCGCTCGGACAGACCGAACACTGAAGCCTTCTTT.

CDR3: CASSPSQGLAGELFF. CDR3 nucleotides: TGTGCCAGCAGCCCTTCGCAAGGACTGGCCGGGGAGCTGTTTTTT. The chain carries TRBV11-2 and TRBJ2-2, with TRBD2 as a possible D gene (5 bases). Trimming took off 5 bases at V and 6 bases at J, with 16 bases between the two ends. The CDR3 is 15 amino acids. Germline V CDR1 and CDR2: SGHAT, FQNNGV. Complete variable domain (other parts from reference TRBV11-2 and TRBJ2-2): EAGVAQSPRYKIIEKRQSVAFWCNPISGHATLYWYQQILGQGPKLLIQFQNNGVVDDSQLPKDRFSAERLKGVDSTLKIQPAKLEDSAVYLCASSPSQGLAGELFFGEGSRLTVL.

Of note for this clonotype: Given a much more abundant clone one base away, this may be a read error. The chain uses TRBV5-1 and TRBJ1-1; maybe TRBD1 (6 bases). Germline V CDR1 and CDR2: SGHRS, YFSETQ. Between the trimmed V and J ends, which lost 6 bases and 2 bases, there was a span of 17 bases. CDR3 length equals 15 residues. DNA for the CDR3: TGCGCCAGCAACCCCCTGGCGGGGGCTAACACTGAAGCTTTCTTT. Translated, it gives CASNPLAGANTEAFF.